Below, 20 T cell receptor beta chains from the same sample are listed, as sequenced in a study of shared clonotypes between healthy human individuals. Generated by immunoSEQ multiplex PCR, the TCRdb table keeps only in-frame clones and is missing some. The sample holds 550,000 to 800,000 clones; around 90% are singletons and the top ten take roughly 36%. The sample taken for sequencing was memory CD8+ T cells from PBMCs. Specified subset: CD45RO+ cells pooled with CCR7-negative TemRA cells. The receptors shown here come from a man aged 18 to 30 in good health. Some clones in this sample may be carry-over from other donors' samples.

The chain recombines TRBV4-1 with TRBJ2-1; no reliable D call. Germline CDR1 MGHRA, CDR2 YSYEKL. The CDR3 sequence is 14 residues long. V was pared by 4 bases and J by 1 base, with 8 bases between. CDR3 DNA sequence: TGCGCCAGCAGCCTCCGGACGTCCTACAATGAGCAGTTCTTC. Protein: CASSLRTSYNEQFF.

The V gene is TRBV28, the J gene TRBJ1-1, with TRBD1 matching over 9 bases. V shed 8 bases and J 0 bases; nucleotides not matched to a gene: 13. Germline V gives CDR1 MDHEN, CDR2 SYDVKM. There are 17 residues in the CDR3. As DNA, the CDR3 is TGTGCCAGCGTACCCGGGGGACAGGGAATAATGAACACTGAAGCTTTCTTT. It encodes CASVPGGQGIMNTEAFF. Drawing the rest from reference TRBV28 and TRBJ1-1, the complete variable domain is DVKVTQSSRYLVKRTGEKVFLECVQDMDHENMFWYRQDPGLGLRLIYFSYDVKMKEKGDIPEGYSVSREKKERFSLILESASTNQTSMYLCASVPGGQGIMNTEAFFGQGTRLTVV.

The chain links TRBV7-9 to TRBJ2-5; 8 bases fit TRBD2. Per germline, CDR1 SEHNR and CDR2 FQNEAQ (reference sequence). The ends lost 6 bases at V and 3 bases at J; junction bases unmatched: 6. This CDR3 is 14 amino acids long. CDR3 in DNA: TGTGCCAGCAGGCTACTAGCGGACAAAGAGACCCAGTACTTC. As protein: CASRLLADKETQYF. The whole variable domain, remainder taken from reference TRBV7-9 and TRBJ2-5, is DTGVSQNPRHKITKRGQNVTFRCDPISEHNRLYWYRQTLGQGPEFLTYFQNEAQLEKSRLLSDRFSAERPKGSFSTLEIQRTEQGDSAMYLCASRLLADKETQYFGPGTRLLVL.

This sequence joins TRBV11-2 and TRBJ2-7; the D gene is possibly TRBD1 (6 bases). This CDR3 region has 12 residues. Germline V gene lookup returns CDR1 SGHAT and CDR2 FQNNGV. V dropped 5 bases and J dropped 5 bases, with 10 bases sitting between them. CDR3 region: CASSLGQHEQYF. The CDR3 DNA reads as TGTGCCAGCAGCCTCGGACAGCACGAGCAGTACTTC.

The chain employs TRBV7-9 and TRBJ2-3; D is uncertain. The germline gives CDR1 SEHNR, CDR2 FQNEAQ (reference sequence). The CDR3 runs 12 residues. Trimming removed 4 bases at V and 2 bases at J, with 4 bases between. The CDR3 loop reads CASSSFTDTQYF. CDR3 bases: TGTGCCAGCAGCTCGTTCACAGATACGCAGTATTTT.

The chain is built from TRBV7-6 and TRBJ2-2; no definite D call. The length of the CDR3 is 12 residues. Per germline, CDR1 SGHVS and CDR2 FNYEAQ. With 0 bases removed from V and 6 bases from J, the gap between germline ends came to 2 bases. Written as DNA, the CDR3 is TGTGCCAGCAGCTTAGCTTCCGGGGAGCTGTTTTTT. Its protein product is CASSLASGELFF.

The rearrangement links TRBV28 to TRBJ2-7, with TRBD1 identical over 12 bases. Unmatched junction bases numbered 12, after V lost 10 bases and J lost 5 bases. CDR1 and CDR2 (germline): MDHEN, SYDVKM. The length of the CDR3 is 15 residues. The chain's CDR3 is CATAKGDRGPHEQYF. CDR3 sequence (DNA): TGTGCCACCGCAAAGGGGGACAGGGGGCCCCACGAGCAGTACTTC.

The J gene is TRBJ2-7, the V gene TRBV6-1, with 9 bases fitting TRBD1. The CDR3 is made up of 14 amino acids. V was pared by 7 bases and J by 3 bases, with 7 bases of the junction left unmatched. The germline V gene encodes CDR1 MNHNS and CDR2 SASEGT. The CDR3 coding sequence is TGTGCCAGCACCGACAGGGGGTTGCTCTACGAGCAGTACTTC. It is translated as CASTDRGLLYEQYF.

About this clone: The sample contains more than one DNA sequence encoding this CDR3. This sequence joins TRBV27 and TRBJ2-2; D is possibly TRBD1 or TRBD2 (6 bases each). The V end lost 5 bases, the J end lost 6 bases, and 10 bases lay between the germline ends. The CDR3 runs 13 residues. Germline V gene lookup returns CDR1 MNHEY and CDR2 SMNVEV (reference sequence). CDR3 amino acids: CASSPRGAGELFF. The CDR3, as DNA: TGTGCCAGCAGTCCGAGGGGGGCCGGGGAGCTGTTTTTT.

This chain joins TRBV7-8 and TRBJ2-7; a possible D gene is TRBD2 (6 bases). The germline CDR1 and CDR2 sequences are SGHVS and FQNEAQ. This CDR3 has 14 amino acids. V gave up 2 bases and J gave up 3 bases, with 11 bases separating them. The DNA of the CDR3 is TGTGCCAGCAGCTTACGGGGGAAATTCTACGAGCAGTACTTC. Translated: CASSLRGKFYEQYF. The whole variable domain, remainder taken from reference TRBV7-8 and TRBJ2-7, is GAGVSQSPRYKVAKRGQDVALRCDPISGHVSLFWYQQALGQGPEFLTYFQNEAQLDKSGLPSDRFFAERPEGSVSTLKIQRTQQEDSAVYLCASSLRGKFYEQYFGPGTRLTVT.

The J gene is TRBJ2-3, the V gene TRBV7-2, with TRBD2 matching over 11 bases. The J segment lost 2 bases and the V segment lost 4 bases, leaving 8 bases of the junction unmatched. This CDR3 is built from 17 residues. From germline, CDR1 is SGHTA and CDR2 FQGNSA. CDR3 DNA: TGTGCCAGCAGCTACCGGGGACTAGCGGAGTCCACAGATACGCAGTATTTT. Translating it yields CASSYRGLAESTDTQYF.

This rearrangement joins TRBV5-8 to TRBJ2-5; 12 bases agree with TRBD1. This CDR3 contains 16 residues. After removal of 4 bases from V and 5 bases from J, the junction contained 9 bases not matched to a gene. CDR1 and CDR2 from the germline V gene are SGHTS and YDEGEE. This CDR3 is CASSPGQGAHGETQYF. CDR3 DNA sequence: TGTGCCAGCAGCCCGGGACAGGGGGCGCATGGGGAGACCCAGTACTTC.

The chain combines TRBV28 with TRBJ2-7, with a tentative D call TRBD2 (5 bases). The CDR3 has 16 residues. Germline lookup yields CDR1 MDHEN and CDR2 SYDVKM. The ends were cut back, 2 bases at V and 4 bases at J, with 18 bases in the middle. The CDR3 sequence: CASSLLPGSLVYEQYF. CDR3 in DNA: TGTGCCAGCAGTTTACTCCCGGGGTCGTTGGTTTACGAGCAGTACTTC.

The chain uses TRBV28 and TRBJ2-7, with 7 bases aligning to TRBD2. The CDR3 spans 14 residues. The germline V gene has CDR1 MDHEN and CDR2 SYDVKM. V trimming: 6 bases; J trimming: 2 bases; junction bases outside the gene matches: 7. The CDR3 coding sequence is TGTGCCAGCAGCTCTTGGGGGACTACCTACGAGCAGTACTTC. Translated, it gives CASSSWGTTYEQYF.

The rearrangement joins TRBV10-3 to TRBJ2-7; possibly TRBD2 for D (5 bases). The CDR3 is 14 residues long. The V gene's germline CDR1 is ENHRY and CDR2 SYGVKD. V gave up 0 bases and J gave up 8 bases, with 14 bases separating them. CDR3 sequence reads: CAISESPRALQQYF. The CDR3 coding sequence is TGTGCCATCAGTGAGTCTCCGAGGGCGCTTCAGCAGTACTTC.

The CDR3 loop reads CASSQVGVEVYGYTF. For the CDR3, the DNA is TGCGCCAGCAGCCAAGTTGGCGTGGAGGTCTATGGCTACACCTTC. This rearrangement joins TRBV4-1 to TRBJ1-2; the D is unclear. Trimming removed 1 base from V and 4 bases from J, with 13 bases in between. This CDR3 spans 15 amino acids. The germline V gene has CDR1 MGHRA and CDR2 YSYEKL.

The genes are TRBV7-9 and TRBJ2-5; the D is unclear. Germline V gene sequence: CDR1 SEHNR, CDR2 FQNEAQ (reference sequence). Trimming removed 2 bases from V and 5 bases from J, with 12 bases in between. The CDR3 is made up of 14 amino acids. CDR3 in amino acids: CASSLNAQRETQYF. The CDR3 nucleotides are TGTGCCAGCAGCTTAAATGCCCAGAGGGAGACCCAGTACTTC. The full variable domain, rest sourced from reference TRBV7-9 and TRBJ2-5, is DTGVSQNPRHKITKRGQNVTFRCDPISEHNRLYWYRQTLGQGPEFLTYFQNEAQLEKSRLLSDRFSAERPKGSFSTLEIQRTEQGDSAMYLCASSLNAQRETQYFGPGTRLLVL.

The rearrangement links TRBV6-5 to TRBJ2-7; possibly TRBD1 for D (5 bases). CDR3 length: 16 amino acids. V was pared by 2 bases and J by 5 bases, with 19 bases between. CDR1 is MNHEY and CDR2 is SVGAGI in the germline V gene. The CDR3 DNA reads TGTGCCAGCAGTTACGGGCTTGGTCCAGGGATGGACGAGCAGTACTTC. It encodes CASSYGLGPGMDEQYF.

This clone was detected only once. The CDR3 coding sequence is TGTGCCAGCAGCCCGGAGAAGCCTCTATCCTACGAGCAGTACTTC. Its translation is CASSPEKPLSYEQYF. The chain carries TRBV7-9 and TRBJ2-7; unclear D gene. The CDR3 runs to 15 residues. Germline V CDR1 and CDR2: SEHNR, FQNEAQ (reference sequence). The V end lost 5 bases, the J end lost 1 base, and 15 bases lay between the germline ends.

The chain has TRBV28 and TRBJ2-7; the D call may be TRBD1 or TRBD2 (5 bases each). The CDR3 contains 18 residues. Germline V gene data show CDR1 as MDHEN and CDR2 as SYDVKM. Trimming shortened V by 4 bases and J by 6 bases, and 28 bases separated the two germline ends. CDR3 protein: CASSSYYHSGPSAREQYF. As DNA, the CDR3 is TGTGCCAGCAGTTCCTACTATCATTCGGGACCCTCGGCCCGCGAGCAGTACTTC. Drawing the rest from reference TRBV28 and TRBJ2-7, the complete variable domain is DVKVTQSSRYLVKRTGEKVFLECVQDMDHENMFWYRQDPGLGLRLIYFSYDVKMKEKGDIPEGYSVSREKKERFSLILESASTNQTSMYLCASSSYYHSGPSAREQYFGPGTRLTVT.